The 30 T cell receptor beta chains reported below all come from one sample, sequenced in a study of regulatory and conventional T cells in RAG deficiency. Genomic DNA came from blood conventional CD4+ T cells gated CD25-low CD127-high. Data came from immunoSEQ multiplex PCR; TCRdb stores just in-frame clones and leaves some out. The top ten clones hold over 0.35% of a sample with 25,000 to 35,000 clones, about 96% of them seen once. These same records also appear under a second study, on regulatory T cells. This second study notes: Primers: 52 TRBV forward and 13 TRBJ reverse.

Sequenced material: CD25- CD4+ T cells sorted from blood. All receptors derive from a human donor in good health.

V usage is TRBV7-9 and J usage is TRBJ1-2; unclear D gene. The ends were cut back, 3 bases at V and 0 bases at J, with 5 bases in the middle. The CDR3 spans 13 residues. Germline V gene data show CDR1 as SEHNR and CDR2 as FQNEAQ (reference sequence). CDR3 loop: CASSFPANYGYTF. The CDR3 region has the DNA TGTGCCAGCAGCTTCCCAGCTAACTATGGCTACACCTTC.

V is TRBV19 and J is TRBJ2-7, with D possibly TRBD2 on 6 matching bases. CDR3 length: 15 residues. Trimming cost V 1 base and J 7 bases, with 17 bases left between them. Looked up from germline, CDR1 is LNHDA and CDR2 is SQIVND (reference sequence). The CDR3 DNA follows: TGTGCCAGTAGTATAGTCAACAGCAGGGCGGGAGAGCAGTACTTC. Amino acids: CASSIVNSRAGEQYF.

CDR3 nucleotide sequence: TGTGCCAGCAGCCTGTGGGGTGCTGGTGGGAGGAACGAGCAGTACTTC. It translates to CASSLWGAGGRNEQYF. The genes are TRBV28 and TRBJ2-7; tentative D call: TRBD2 (6 bases). V was clipped by 6 bases and J by 5 bases, with 23 bases between them. Germline assignment: CDR1 MDHEN and CDR2 SYDVKM. This CDR3 spans 16 amino acids.

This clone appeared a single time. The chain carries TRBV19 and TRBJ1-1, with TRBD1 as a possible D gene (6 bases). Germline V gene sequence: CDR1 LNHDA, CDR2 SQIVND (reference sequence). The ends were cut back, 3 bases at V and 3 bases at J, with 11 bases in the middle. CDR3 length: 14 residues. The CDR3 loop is CASSIGNRDTEAFF. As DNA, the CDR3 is TGTGCCAGTAGTATTGGCAACAGGGACACTGAAGCTTTCTTT. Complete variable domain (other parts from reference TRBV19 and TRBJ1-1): DGGITQSPKYLFRKEGQNVTLSCEQNLNHDAMYWYRQDPGQGLRLIYYSQIVNDFQKGDIAEGYSVSREKKESFPLTVTSAQKNPTAFYLCASSIGNRDTEAFFGQGTRLTVV.

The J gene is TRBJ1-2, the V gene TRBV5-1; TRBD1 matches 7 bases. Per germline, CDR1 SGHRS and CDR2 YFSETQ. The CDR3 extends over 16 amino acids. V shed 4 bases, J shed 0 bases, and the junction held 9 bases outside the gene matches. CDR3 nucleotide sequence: TGCGCCAGCAGCCTCGGACAGGACATCGCTAACTATGGCTACACCTTC. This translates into CASSLGQDIANYGYTF. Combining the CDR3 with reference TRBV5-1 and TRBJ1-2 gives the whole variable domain KAGVTQTPRYLIKTRGQQVTLSCSPISGHRSVSWYQQTPGQGLQFLFEYFSETQRNKGNFPGRFSGRQFSNSRSEMNVSTLELGDSALYLCASSLGQDIANYGYTFGSGTRLTVV.

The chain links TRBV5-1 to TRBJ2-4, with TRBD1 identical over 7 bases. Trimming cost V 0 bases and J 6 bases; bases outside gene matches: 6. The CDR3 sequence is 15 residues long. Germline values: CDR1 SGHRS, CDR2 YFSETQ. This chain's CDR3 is CASSLVEGAGNIQYF. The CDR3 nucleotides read TGCGCCAGCAGCTTGGTCGAGGGGGCGGGAAACATTCAGTACTTC.

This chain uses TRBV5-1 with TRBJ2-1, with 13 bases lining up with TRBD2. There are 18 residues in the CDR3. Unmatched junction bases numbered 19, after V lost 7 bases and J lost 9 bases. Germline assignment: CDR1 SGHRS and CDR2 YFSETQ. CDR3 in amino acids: CASRSGTSGREGGGEQFF. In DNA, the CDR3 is TGCGCCAGCCGGAGTGGAACTAGCGGGAGGGAGGGGGGCGGTGAGCAGTTCTTC.

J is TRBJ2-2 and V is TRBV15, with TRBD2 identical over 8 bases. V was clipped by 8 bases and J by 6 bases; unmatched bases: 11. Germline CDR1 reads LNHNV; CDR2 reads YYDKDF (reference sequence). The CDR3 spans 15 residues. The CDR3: CATGRGGTGAGELFF. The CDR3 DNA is TGTGCCACCGGCCGCGGGGGGACGGGGGCCGGGGAGCTGTTTTTT.

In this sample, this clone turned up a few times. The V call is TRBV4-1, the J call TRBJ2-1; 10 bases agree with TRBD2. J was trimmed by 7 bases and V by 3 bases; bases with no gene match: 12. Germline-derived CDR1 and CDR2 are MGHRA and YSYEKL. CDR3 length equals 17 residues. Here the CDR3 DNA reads TGCGCCAGCAGCCAGGCGAGCGGGGGGGTTTTTCGGAATGAGCAGTTCTTC. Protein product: CASSQASGGVFRNEQFF.

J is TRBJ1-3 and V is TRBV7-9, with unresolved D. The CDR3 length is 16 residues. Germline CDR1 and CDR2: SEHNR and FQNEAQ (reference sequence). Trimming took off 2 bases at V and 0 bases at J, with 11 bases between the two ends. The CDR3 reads CASSLWLMSSGNTIYF. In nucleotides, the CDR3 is TGTGCCAGCAGCTTATGGTTAATGAGCTCTGGAAACACCATATATTTT.

The chain's CDR3 is CASSLILGTGETQYF. In nucleotides, the CDR3 is TGTGCCAGCAGCTTAATTTTAGGGACAGGAGAGACCCAGTACTTC. The V call is TRBV7-2, the J call TRBJ2-5, with TRBD1 matching 8 bases. V shed 2 bases, J shed 4 bases, and the junction held 6 bases outside the gene matches. The CDR3 totals 15 residues. Germline CDR1 SGHTA, CDR2 FQGNSA.

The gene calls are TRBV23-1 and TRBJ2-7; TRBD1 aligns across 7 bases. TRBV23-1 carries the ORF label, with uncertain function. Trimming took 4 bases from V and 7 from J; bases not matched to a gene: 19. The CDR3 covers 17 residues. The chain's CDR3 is CASSPGQVRPPTGEQYF. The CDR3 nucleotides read TGCGCCAGCAGTCCCGGACAGGTCCGACCCCCTACGGGTGAGCAGTACTTC.

The CDR3 bases are TGTGCCAGCAGCAAAGGGACAGGGAATGGCTACACCTTC. Amino acid sequence: CASSKGTGNGYTF. The gene calls are TRBV7-9 and TRBJ1-2, with 9 bases matching TRBD1. From germline, CDR1 is SEHNR and CDR2 FQNEAQ (reference sequence). V shed 5 bases, J shed 6 bases, and the junction held 4 bases outside the gene matches. The CDR3 is made up of 13 amino acids.

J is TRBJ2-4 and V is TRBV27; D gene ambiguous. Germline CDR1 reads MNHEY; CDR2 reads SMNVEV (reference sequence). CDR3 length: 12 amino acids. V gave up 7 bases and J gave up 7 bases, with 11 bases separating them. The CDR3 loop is CASIPTVNIQYF. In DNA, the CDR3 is TGTGCCAGCATCCCCACGGTTAACATTCAGTACTTC.

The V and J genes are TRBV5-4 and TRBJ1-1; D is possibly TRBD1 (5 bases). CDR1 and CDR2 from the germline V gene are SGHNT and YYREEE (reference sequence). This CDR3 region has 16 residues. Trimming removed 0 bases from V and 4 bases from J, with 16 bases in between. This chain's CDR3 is CASSLGRGGRGTEAFF. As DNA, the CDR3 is TGTGCCAGCAGCTTGGGGCGGGGGGGAAGAGGCACTGAAGCTTTCTTT. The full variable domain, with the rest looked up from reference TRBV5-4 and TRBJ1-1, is ETGVTQSPTHLIKTRGQQVTLRCSSQSGHNTVSWYQQALGQGPQFIFQYYREEENGRGNFPPRFSGLQFPNYSSELNVNALELDDSALYLCASSLGRGGRGTEAFFGQGTRLTVV.

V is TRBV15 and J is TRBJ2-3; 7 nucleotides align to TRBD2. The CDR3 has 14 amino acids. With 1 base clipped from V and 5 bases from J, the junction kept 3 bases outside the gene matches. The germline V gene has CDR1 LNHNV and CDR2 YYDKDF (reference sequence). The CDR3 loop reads CATSRVGGVDTQYF. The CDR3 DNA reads TGTGCCACCAGCAGAGTTGGGGGGGTAGATACGCAGTATTTT.

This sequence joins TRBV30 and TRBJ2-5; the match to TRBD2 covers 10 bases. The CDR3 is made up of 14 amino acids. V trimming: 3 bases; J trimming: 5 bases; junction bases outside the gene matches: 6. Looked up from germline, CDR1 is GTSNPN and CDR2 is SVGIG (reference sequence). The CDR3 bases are TGTGCCTGGAGCACTAGCGGGAAAAGTGAGACCCAGTACTTC. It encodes CAWSTSGKSETQYF.

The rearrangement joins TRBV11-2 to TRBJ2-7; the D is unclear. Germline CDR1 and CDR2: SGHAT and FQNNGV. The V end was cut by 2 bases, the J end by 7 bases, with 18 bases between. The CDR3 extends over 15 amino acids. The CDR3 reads CASSLIGSRVTEQYF. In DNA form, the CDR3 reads TGTGCCAGCAGCTTAATCGGCAGCCGGGTCACGGAGCAGTACTTC.

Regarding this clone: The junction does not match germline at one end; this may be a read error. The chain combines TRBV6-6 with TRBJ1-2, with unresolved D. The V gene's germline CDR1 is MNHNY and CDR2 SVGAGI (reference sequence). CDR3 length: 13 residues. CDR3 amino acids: CASSPSRVSGHTF. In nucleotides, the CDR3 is TGTGCCAGCAGCCCTTCGAGGGTGAGTGGCCACACCTTC.

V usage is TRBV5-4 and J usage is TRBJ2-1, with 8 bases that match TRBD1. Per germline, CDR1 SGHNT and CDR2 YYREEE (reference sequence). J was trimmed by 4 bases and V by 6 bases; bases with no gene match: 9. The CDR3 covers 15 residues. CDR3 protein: CASTAGTGKYNEQFF. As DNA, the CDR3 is TGTGCCAGCACCGCGGGGACAGGAAAATACAATGAGCAGTTCTTC.

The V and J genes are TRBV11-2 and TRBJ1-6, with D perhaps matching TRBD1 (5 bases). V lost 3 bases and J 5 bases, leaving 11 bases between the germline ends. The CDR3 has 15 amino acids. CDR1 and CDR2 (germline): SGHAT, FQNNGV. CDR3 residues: CASSLDTRNNSPLHF. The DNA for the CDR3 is TGTGCCAGCAGCTTGGACACACGAAATAATTCACCCCTCCACTTT.

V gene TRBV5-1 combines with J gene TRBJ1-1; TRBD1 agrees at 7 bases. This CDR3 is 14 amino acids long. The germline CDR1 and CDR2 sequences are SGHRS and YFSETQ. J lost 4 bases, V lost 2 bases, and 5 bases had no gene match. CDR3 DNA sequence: TGCGCCAGCAGCTTTGACCCAGGGGGCACTGAAGCTTTCTTT. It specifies CASSFDPGGTEAFF.

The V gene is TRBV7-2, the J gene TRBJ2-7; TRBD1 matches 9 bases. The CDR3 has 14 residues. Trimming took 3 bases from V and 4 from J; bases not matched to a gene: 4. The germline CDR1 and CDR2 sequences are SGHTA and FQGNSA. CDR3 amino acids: CASSFTGGGYEQYF. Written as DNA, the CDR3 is TGTGCCAGCAGCTTTACAGGGGGCGGGTACGAGCAGTACTTC.

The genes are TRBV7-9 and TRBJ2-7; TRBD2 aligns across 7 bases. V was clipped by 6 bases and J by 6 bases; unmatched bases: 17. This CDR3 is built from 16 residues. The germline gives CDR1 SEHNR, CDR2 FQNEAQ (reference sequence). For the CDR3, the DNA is TGTGCCAGCAGGTCTGGTAGCGGGTCGACGGGGAGCGAGCAGTACTTC. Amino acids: CASRSGSGSTGSEQYF. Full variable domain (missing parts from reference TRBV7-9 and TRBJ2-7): DTGVSQNPRHKITKRGQNVTFRCDPISEHNRLYWYRQTLGQGPEFLTYFQNEAQLEKSRLLSDRFSAERPKGSFSTLEIQRTEQGDSAMYLCASRSGSGSTGSEQYFGPGTRLTVT.

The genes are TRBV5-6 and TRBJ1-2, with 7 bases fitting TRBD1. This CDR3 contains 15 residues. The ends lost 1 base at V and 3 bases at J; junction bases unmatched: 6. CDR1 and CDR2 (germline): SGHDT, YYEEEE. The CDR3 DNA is TGTGCCAGCAGCTTGAACTCAGGGGGATACTATGGCTACACCTTC. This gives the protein CASSLNSGGYYGYTF.

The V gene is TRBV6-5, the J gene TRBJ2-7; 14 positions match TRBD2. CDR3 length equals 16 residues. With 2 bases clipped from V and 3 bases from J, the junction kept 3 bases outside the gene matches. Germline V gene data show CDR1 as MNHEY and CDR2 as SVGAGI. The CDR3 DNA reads TGTGCCAGCAGTTACGAGGGACTAGCGGGAGTCTACGAGCAGTACTTC. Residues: CASSYEGLAGVYEQYF.

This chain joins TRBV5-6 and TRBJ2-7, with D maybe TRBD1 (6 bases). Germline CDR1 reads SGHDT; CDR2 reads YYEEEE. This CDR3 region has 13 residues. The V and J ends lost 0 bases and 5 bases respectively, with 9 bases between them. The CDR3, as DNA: TGTGCCAGCAGCTTGGCAGGGGCCCACGAGCAGTACTTC. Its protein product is CASSLAGAHEQYF.

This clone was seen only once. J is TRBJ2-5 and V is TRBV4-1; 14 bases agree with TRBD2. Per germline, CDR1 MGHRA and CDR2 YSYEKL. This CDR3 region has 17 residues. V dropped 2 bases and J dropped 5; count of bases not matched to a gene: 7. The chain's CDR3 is CASSQRTSGRLGETQYF. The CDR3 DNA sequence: TGCGCCAGCAGCCAACGGACTAGCGGGAGGCTGGGGGAGACCCAGTACTTC.

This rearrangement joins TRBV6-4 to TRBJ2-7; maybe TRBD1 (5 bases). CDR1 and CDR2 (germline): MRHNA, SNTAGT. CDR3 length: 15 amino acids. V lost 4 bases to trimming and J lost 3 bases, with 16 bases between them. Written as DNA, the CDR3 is TGTGCCAGCAGTGCCAGGGATATGAGTTTCTACGAGCAGTACTTC. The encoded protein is CASSARDMSFYEQYF.

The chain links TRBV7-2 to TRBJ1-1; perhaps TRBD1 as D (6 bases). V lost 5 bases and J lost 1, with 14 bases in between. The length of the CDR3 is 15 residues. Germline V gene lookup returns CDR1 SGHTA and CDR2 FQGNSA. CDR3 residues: CASSPLGQRNTEAFF. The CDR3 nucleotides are TGTGCCAGCAGCCCCCTTGGACAGCGGAACACTGAAGCTTTCTTT.